The present T cell receptor beta chain was sequenced within a study of T cell responses to AZD1222 COVID-19 vaccine. Data came from immunoSEQ multiplex PCR; TCRdb stores just in-frame clones and leaves some out. The sample holds about 66,000 clones, around 80% seen once. Overall study results and limits: Two AZD1222 administrations were followed by greater Spike-specific TCR breadth and depth.

Worth noting for this clone: The antigen remains undetermined.

This receptor was taken from an adult who received the AZD1222 COVID-19 vaccine. The specimen comprised peripheral blood, sampled 28 days after the second AZD1222 dose.

The CDR3 DNA is TGTGCCAGCAGCTTAGGGGGACAAGTTCACGAGACCCAGTACTTC. It codes for CASSLGGQVHETQYF. V and J are TRBV7-2 and TRBJ2-5; TRBD1 is a possible D gene (6 bases). The CDR3 spans 15 residues. Between the trimmed V and J ends, which lost 1 base and 5 bases, there was a span of 14 bases. The V gene's germline CDR1 is SGHTA and CDR2 FQGNSA. The full variable domain, with the rest looked up from reference TRBV7-2 and TRBJ2-5, is GAGVSQSPSNKVTEKGKDVELRCDPISGHTALYWYRQSLGQGLEFLIYFQGNSAPDKSGLPSDRFSAERTGGSVSTLTIQRTQQEDSAVYLCASSLGGQVHETQYFGPGTRLLVL.